Listed below are T cell receptor beta chains from one sample, sequenced in a study of cytomegalovirus exposure and HLA in healthy donors. Assay: immunoSEQ multiplex PCR; the TCRdb copy retains only in-frame clones and omits some. The sample lists about 230,000 clones, roughly 90% seen once, with 1% in the top ten. The specimen was PBMCs. Receptors originate from a woman aged 18-29 years in good health and CMV-seronegative. Both conserved end residues are part of each CDR3. The D gene is left open where the match is weak. Not every row has a clone size; where given, it reads once, few, many or a size class.

CDR3 protein | CDR3 DNA | V gene | D gene | J gene | clone size
CASSKVGGEQYF | TGTGCCAGCAGTAAGGTGGGGGGCGAGCAGTACTTC | TRBV9 | . | TRBJ2-7 | .
CASMPPGDGYTF | TGTGCCAGCATGCCTCCCGGGGATGGCTACACCTTC | TRBV12-1 | . | TRBJ1-2 | .
CASREPGQGNTEAFF | TGTGCCAGCAGAGAGCCGGGACAGGGTAACACTGAAGCTTTCTTT | TRBV6-5 | TRBD1 | TRBJ1-1 | .
CASSPNLFAGDGGYNEQFF | TGTGCCAGCAGCCCAAACCTCTTTGCCGGGGACGGAGGGTACAATGAGCAGTTCTTC | TRBV5-6 | . | TRBJ2-1 | .
CASSSRLAGGRETQYF | TGTGCCAGCAGCTCCCGACTAGCGGGGGGGCGGGAGACCCAGTACTTC | TRBV11-3 | TRBD2 | TRBJ2-5 | .
CSVEWRGYPNEQFF | TGCAGCGTTGAATGGCGGGGGTACCCCAATGAGCAGTTCTTC | TRBV29-1 | TRBD2 | TRBJ2-1 | few
CASSRARDSAYEQYF | TGTGCCAGCAGCCGAGCCCGGGACAGCGCCTACGAGCAGTACTTC | TRBV5-4 | TRBD1 | TRBJ2-7 | .
CASSPSPGANVLTF | TGTGCCAGCAGCCCTAGTCCTGGGGCCAACGTCCTGACTTTC | TRBV5-5 | . | TRBJ2-6 | once
CASSSGSGTEAYEQYF | TGTGCCAGCAGTTCAGGGTCCGGGACTGAGGCCTACGAGCAGTACTTC | TRBV5-6 | . | TRBJ2-7 | .
CASTSGRGIFYEQYF | TGTGCCAGCACCTCAGGGCGGGGGATCTTCTACGAGCAGTACTTC | TRBV7-6 | TRBD2 | TRBJ2-7 | .
CASSLVGSSGNTIYF | TGTGCCAGCAGCTTGGTTGGGAGCTCTGGAAACACCATATATTTT | TRBV5-8 | . | TRBJ1-3 | .
CASSLASSSYEQYF | TGTGCCAGCTCTCTTGCTAGTAGCTCCTACGAGCAGTACTTC | TRBV18 | . | TRBJ2-7 | .
CAWNLETDTQYF | TGTGCCTGGAACCTGGAGACAGATACGCAGTATTTT | TRBV30 | . | TRBJ2-3 | .
CASSGDFYNEQFF | TGTGCCAGCAGCGGAGACTTCTACAATGAGCAGTTCTTC | TRBV5-6 | . | TRBJ2-1 | once
CAISESLAGGAYNEQFF | TGTGCCATCAGTGAGTCCCTAGCGGGAGGTGCCTACAATGAGCAGTTCTTC | TRBV10-3 | TRBD2 | TRBJ2-1 | .
CASSPSPPGGSSYEQYF | TGTGCCAGCTCACCAAGTCCTCCCGGCGGGAGCTCCTACGAGCAGTACTTC | TRBV18 | TRBD2 | TRBJ2-7 | .
CASSLRGPGYEQYF | TGTGCCAGCAGTTTGCGGGGCCCCGGCTACGAGCAGTACTTC | TRBV6-5 | . | TRBJ2-7 | .
CASSLLGKLYEQYF | TGCGCCAGCAGCTTGCTCGGGAAACTTTACGAGCAGTACTTC | TRBV5-1 | . | TRBJ2-7 | .
CSVTGRAQETQYF | TGCAGCGTTACAGGACGAGCCCAAGAGACCCAGTACTTC | TRBV29-1 | . | TRBJ2-5 | .
CASSPAGDQPQHF | TGCGCCAGCAGCCCGGCGGGGGATCAGCCCCAGCATTTT | TRBV5-1 | . | TRBJ1-5 | .
CASSSGLAGTYATQYF | TGTGCCAGCAGCTCCGGACTAGCGGGGACCTATGCTACGCAGTATTTT | TRBV7-2 | TRBD2 | TRBJ2-3 | .
CSVEAAQPFSLGWETQYF | TGCAGCGTTGAAGCGGCCCAACCGTTCTCCCTAGGATGGGAGACCCAGTACTTC | TRBV29-1 | . | TRBJ2-5 | .
CASRQGLLYFEQFF | TGTGCCAGCAGACAGGGGTTATTATATTTTGAGCAGTTCTTC | TRBV6-5 | TRBD1 | TRBJ2-1 | .
CATAKGDRPREQYF | TGTGCCACCGCTAAGGGGGACAGGCCCAGGGAGCAGTACTTC | TRBV15 | TRBD1 | TRBJ2-5 | .
CASSDFLFGTSGGADTQYF | TGTGCCAGCAGTGACTTTTTATTCGGGACTAGCGGGGGGGCAGATACGCAGTATTTT | TRBV2 | TRBD2 | TRBJ2-3 | few